A single TCR beta chain is shown here with its context. Its antigen is still unknown. This sample is part of a study of shared clonotypes between healthy human individuals. Assay used: immunoSEQ multiplex PCR; TCRdb lists only in-frame clones, some missing. There are 2 million to 2.5 million clones in the sample; approximately 96% occur only once, and approximately 0.13% lies in the top ten. CDR3 size: 13 residues. The V end was cut by 3 bases, the J end by 3 bases, with 3 bases between. CDR1 is MRHNA and CDR2 is SNTAGT in the germline V gene. Findings of the study overall: Clonotype sharing across a few donors was observed for about 5.2% of naive CD4 clonotypes. Limited genetic and exposure-history diversity came from having few donors.

Sequencing was carried out using naive CD4+ T cells sorted from blood. Subset given: CD45RA+ positively selected. This chain links TRBV6-4 with TRBJ1-6; D is ambiguous. The sequence came from a man younger than 30 in good health. CDR3 DNA: TGTGCCAGCAGTGAGAGCTATAATTCACCCCTCCACTTT. Its protein is CASSESYNSPLHF.